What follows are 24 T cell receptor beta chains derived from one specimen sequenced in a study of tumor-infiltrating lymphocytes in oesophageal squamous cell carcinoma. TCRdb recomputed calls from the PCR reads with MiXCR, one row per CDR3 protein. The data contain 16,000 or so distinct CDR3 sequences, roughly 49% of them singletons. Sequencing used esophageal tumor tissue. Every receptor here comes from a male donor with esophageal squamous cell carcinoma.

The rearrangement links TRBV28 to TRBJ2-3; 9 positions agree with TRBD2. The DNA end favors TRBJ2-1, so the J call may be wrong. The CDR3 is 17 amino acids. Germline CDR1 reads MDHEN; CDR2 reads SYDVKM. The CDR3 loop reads CASSLWAAGGGYNEQFF. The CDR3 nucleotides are TGTGCCAGCAGTTTATGGGCAGCGGGAGGCGGATACAATGAGCAGTTCTTC.

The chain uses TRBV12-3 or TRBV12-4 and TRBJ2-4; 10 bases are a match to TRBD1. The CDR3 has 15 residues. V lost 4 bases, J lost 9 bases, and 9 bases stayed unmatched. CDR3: CASSSDRGSLSIQYF. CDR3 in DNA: TGTGCCAGCAGTTCGGACAGGGGGAGTCTTAGCATTCAGTACTTC.

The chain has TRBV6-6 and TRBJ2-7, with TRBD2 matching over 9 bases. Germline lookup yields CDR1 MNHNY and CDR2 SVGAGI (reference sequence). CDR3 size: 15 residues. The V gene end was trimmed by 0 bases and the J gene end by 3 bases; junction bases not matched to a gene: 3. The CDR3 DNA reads TGTGCCAGCAGTTACTCGGGACTAGCCATCTACGAGCAGTACTTC. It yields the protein CASSYSGLAIYEQYF.

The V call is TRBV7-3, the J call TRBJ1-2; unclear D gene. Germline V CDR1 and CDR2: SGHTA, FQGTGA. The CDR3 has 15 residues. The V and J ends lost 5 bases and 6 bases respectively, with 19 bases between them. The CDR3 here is CASSPQGASKDGYTF. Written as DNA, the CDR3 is TGTGCCAGCAGCCCCCAAGGAGCATCAAAGGATGGCTACACCTTC.

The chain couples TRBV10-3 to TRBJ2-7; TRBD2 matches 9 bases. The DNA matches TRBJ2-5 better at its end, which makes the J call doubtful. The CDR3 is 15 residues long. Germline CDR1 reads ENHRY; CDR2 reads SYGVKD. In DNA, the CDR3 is TGTGCCATCAGTGAGTCGGTTAGCGGGAGTGAGACCCAGTACTTC. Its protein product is CAISESVSGSETQYF.

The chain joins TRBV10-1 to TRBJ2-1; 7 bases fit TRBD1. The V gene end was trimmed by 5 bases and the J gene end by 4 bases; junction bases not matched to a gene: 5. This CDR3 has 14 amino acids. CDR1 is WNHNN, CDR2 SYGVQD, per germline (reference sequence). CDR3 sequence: CASSTADRYNEQFF. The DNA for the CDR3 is TGCGCCAGCAGTACGGCGGACAGGTACAATGAGCAGTTCTTC.

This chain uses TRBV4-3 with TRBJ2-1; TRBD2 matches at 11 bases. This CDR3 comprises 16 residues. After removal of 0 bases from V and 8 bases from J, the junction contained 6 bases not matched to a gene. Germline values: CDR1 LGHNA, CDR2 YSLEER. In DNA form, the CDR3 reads TGCGCCAGCAGCCAAGATACTAGCGGGAGTAGAGATGAGCAGTTCTTC. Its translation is CASSQDTSGSRDEQFF.

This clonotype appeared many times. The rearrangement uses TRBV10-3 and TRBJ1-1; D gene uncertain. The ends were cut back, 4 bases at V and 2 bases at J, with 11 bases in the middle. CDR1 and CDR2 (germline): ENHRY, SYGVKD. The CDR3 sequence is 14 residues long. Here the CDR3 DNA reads TGTGCCATCAGTGTGACAAGCACTAACACTGAAGCTTTCTTT. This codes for CAISVTSTNTEAFF.

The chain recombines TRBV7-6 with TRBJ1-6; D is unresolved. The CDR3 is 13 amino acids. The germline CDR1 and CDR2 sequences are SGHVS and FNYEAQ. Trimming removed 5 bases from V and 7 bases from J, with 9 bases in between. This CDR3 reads CASSTEGNSPLHF. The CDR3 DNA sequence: TGTGCCAGCAGCACCGAGGGAAATTCACCCCTCCACTTT. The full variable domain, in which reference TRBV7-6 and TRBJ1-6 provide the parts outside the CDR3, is GAGVSQSPRYKVTKRGQDVALRCDPISGHVSLYWYRQALGQGPEFLTYFNYEAQQDKSGLPNDRFSAERPEGSISTLTIQRTEQRDSAMYRCASSTEGNSPLHFGNGTRLTVT.

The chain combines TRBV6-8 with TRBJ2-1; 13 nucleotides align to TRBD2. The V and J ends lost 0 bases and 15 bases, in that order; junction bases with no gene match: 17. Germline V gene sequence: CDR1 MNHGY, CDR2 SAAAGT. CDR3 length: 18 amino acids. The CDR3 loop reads CASSYSGLAGEGAETLFF. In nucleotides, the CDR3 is TGTGCCAGCAGTTACTCAGGACTAGCGGGAGAAGGCGCAGAGACCCTGTTCTTC.

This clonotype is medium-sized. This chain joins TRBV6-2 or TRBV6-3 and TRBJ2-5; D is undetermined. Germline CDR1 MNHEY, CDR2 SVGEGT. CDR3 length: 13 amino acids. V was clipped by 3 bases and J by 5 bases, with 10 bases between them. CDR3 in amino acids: CASSYHFGETQYF. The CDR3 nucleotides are TGTGCCAGCAGTTATCATTTTGGGGAGACCCAGTACTTC.

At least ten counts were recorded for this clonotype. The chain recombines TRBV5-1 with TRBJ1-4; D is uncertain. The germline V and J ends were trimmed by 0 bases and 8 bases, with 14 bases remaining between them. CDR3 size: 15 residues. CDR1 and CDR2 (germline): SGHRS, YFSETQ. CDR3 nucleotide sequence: TGCGCCAGCAGCTTGGTACGGCAGCCGGAAGAAAAACTGTTTTTT. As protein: CASSLVRQPEEKLFF.

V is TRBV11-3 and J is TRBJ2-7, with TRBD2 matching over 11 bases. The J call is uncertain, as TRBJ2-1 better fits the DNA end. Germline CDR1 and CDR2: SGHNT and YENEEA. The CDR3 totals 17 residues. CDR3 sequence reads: CASSPGTSGSSYNEQFF. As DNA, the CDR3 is TGTGCCAGCAGCCCGGGGACTAGCGGAAGCTCCTACAATGAGCAGTTCTTC.

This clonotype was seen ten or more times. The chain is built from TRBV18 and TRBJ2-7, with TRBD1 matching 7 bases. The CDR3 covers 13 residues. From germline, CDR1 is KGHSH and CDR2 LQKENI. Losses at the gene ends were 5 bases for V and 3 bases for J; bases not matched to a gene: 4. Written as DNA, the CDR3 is TGTGCCAGCTCATTACGACAGGGCTACGAGCAGTACTTC. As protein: CASSLRQGYEQYF.

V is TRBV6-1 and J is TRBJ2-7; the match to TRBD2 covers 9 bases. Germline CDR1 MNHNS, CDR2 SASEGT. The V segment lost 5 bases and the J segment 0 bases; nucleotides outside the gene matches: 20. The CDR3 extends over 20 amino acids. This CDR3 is CASSYPSPLSGRIHSYEQYF. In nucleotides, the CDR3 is TGTGCCAGCAGTTATCCCTCTCCCCTCAGCGGGAGGATTCACTCCTACGAGCAGTACTTC.

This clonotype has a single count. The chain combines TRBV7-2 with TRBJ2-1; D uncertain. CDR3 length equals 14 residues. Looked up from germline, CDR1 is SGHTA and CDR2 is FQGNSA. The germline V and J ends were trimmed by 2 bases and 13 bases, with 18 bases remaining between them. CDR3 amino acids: CASSLNTGPYDQFF. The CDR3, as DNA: TGTGCCAGCAGCTTAAACACGGGCCCCTACGACCAGTTCTTC.

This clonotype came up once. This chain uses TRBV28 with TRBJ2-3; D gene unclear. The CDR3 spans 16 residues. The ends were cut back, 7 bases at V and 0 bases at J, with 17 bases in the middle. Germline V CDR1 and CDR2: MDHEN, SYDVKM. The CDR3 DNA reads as TGTGCCAGCACCCCTGGGCAGCAAATAAGCACAGATACGCAGTATTTT. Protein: CASTPGQQISTDTQYF.

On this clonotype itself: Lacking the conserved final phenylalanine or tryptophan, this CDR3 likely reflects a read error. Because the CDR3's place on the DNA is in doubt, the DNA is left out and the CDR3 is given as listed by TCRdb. The CDR3 sequence: CASSLWRDEQYFGS. This sequence joins TRBV12-3 or TRBV12-4 and TRBJ2-7; the D call of TRBD2 is as the table states it, not checked on the DNA. A total of 14 residues make up the CDR3, ends included.

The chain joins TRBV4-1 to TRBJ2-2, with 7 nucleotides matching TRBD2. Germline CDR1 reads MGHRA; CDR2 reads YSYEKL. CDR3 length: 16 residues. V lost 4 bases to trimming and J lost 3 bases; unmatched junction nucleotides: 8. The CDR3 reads CASSPAASGHTGELFF. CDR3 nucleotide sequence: TGCGCCAGCAGCCCTGCGGCTAGCGGCCACACCGGGGAGCTGTTTTTT.

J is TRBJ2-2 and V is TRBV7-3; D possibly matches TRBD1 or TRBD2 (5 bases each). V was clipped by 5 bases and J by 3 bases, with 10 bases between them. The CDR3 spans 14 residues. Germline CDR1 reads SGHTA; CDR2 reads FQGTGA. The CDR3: CASSEGFHTGELFF. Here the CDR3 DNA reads TGTGCCAGCAGCGAGGGGTTCCACACCGGGGAGCTGTTTTTT.

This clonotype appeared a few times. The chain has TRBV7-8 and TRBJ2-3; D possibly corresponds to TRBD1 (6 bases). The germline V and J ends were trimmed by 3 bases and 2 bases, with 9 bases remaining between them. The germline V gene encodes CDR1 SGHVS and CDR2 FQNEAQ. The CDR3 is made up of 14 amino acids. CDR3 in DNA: TGTGCCAGCAGCTTCGGGGACACCACAGATACGCAGTATTTT. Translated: CASSFGDTTDTQYF.

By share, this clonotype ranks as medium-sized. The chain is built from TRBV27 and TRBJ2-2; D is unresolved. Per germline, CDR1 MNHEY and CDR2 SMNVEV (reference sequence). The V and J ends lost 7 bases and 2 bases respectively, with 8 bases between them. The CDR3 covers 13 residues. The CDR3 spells CASKGHNTGELFF. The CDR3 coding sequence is TGTGCCAGCAAAGGGCACAACACCGGGGAGCTGTTTTTT.

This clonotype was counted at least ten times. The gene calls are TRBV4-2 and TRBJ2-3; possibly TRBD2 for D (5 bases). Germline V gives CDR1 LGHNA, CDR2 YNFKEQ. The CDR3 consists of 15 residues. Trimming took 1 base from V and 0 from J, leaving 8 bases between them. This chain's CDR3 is CASSQGSGSTDTQYF. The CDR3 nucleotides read TGTGCCAGCAGCCAAGGCAGCGGTAGCACAGATACGCAGTATTTT.

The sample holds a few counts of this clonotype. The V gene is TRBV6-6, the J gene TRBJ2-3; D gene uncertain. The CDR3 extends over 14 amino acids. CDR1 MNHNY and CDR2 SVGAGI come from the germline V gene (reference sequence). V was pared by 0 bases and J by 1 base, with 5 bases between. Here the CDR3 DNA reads TGTGCCAGCAGTTACTCTCCGGGCACAGATACGCAGTATTTT. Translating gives CASSYSPGTDTQYF.